Below, 8 T cell receptor beta chains from the same sample are listed, as sequenced in a study of shared clonotypes between healthy human individuals. Assay used: immunoSEQ multiplex PCR; TCRdb lists only in-frame clones, some missing. The profile covers 1,100,000 or so clones, with 70% to 80% appearing a single time and about 0.52% taken by the ten largest. Material for sequencing was memory CD4+ T cells from PBMCs. Subset described: CD45RA-negative fraction. The receptors stem from a man younger than 35 in good health. Some clones in this sample may be carry-over from other donors' samples.

The J gene is TRBJ2-7, the V gene TRBV5-1; D not certain. CDR1 is SGHRS, CDR2 YFSETQ, per germline. V lost 0 bases and J lost 0, with 7 bases in between. CDR3 length: 14 residues. The CDR3 DNA sequence: TGCGCCAGCAGCTTGGGGTCGAGCTCCTACGAGCAGTACTTC. Protein product: CASSLGSSSYEQYF.

The V and J genes are TRBV5-1 and TRBJ2-1; D unclear. Trimming took off 0 bases at V and 4 bases at J, with 5 bases between the two ends. Germline CDR1 SGHRS, CDR2 YFSETQ. The CDR3 runs to 13 residues. This CDR3 is CASSLAVYNEQFF. CDR3 bases: TGCGCCAGCAGCTTGGCCGTTTACAATGAGCAGTTCTTC.

The chain carries TRBV6-1 and TRBJ2-2; D ambiguous. V was cut by 1 base and J by 3 bases, with 6 bases left in between. Per the germline V gene, CDR1 is MNHNS and CDR2 is SASEGT. The CDR3 totals 14 residues. CDR3 sequence (DNA): TGTGCCAGCAGTGAAGGGCGGTACACCGGGGAGCTGTTTTTT. Amino acids: CASSEGRYTGELFF.

V usage is TRBV25-1 and J usage is TRBJ2-7, with D possibly being TRBD1 or TRBD2 (5 bases each). CDR3 size: 13 residues. Trimming took 6 bases from V and 3 from J, leaving 12 bases between them. Per the germline V gene, CDR1 is MGHDK and CDR2 is SYGVNS. Here the CDR3 DNA reads TGTGCCAGCAGCGCCGGGGCCCGCTACGAGCAGTACTTC. Translated: CASSAGARYEQYF.

In its sample, this clone was seen a few times. The chain carries TRBV28 and TRBJ1-4; D is undetermined. Germline CDR1 reads MDHEN; CDR2 reads SYDVKM. With 5 bases removed from V and 7 bases from J, the gap between germline ends came to 8 bases. The CDR3 spans 12 residues. CDR3: CASSESSEKLFF. CDR3 bases: TGTGCCAGCAGTGAGTCGTCTGAAAAACTGTTTTTT.

This chain joins TRBV5-1 and TRBJ1-1; tentatively, D is TRBD1 (6 bases). The CDR3 loop spans 15 amino acids. Trimming pared 0 bases from V and 4 bases from J, leaving 13 bases between. The germline V gene encodes CDR1 SGHRS and CDR2 YFSETQ. CDR3 sequence: CASSLGTVQGTEAFF. Here the CDR3 DNA reads TGCGCCAGCAGCTTGGGGACAGTACAAGGCACTGAAGCTTTCTTT.

The chain links TRBV5-1 to TRBJ2-7; D not resolved. Per the germline V gene, CDR1 is SGHRS and CDR2 is YFSETQ. The CDR3 covers 13 residues. V was trimmed by 4 bases and J by 0 bases, leaving 8 bases between them. DNA of the CDR3: TGCGCCAGCAGCCACGTGCCCTCCTACGAGCAGTACTTC. Encoded protein: CASSHVPSYEQYF. The variable domain in full, completed from reference TRBV5-1 and TRBJ2-7, reads KAGVTQTPRYLIKTRGQQVTLSCSPISGHRSVSWYQQTPGQGLQFLFEYFSETQRNKGNFPGRFSGRQFSNSRSEMNVSTLELGDSALYLCASSHVPSYEQYFGPGTRLTVT.

The rearrangement links TRBV7-9 to TRBJ1-1; D is undetermined. Germline lookup yields CDR1 SEHNR and CDR2 FQNEAQ (reference sequence). This CDR3 is 9 amino acids long. The ends were cut back, 5 bases at V and 8 bases at J, with 3 bases in the middle. This CDR3 reads CASSPEAFF. As DNA, the CDR3 is TGTGCCAGCAGCCCGGAAGCTTTCTTT.